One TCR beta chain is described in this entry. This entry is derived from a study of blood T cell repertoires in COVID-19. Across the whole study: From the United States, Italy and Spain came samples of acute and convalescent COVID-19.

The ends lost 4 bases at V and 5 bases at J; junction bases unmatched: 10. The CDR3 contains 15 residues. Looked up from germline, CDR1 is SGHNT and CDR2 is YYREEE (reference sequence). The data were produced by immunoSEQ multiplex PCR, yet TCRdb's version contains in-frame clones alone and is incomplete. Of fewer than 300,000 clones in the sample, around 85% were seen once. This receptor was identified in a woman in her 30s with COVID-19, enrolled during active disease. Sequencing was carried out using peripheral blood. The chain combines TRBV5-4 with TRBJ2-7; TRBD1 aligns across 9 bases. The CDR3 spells CASSQKVQGAHEQYF. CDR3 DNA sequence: TGTGCCAGCAGCCAGAAGGTACAGGGGGCCCACGAGCAGTACTTC.